These 5 T cell receptor beta chains originate from one sample sequenced in a study of T-cell reconstitution after alpha-beta-depleted transplantation in children. Preparation of the TCRbeta library involved a method that used unique molecular identifiers. One entry per CDR3 protein results from TCRdb running MiXCR on the PCR reads. The sample lists 500,000 to 600,000 distinct CDR3 sequences; approximately 29% were seen once. Material: PBMCs from the stem cell graft donor, obtained from the stem cell graft. These receptors were obtained from a human donor who donated a stem cell graft to a child with aplastic anemia.

This chain joins TRBV4-3 and TRBJ1-2; D is perhaps TRBD1 (5 bases). Germline loops: CDR1 LGHNA, CDR2 YSLEER. The CDR3 contains 13 residues. Deletions cut 0 bases from V and 7 bases from J, with 9 bases between. The CDR3 DNA reads as TGCGCCAGCAGCCAAGAAGCGGGGGTTGGCTACACCTTC. It yields the protein CASSQEAGVGYTF.

This chain uses TRBV5-6 with TRBJ2-5; the match to TRBD2 covers 8 bases. Germline V gene data show CDR1 as SGHDT and CDR2 as YYEEEE. The CDR3 is 14 amino acids. V was pared by 2 bases and J by 4 bases, with 4 bases of the junction left unmatched. This CDR3 reads CASSFGLAGETQYF. In DNA, the CDR3 is TGTGCCAGCAGCTTCGGTCTAGCGGGAGAGACCCAGTACTTC.

In this sample, this clonotype turned up a few times. The chain links TRBV11-1 to TRBJ2-2; a weak D match, TRBD1 (6 bases). With 5 bases removed from V and 4 bases from J, the gap between germline ends came to 23 bases. The CDR3 sequence is 18 residues long. Germline V gene data show CDR1 as SGHAT and CDR2 as FQDESV (reference sequence). Here the CDR3 DNA reads TGTGCCAGCAGCACAAGCCGCAGGGGAAATACGGGCACCGGGGAGCTGTTTTTT. It is translated as CASSTSRRGNTGTGELFF. The variable domain in full, with the rest retrieved from reference TRBV11-1 and TRBJ2-2, is EAEVAQSPRYKITEKSQAVAFWCDPISGHATLYWYRQILGQGPELLVQFQDESVVDDSQLPKDRFSAERLKGVDSTLKIQPAELGDSAMYLCASSTSRRGNTGTGELFFGEGSRLTVL.

The rearrangement links TRBV27 to TRBJ1-2, with 8 bases identical to TRBD1. V dropped 6 bases and J dropped 8; count of bases not matched to a gene: 17. The germline CDR1 and CDR2 sequences are MNHEY and SMNVEV (reference sequence). The CDR3 totals 16 residues. CDR3 in amino acids: CASRETGQGRWKGYTF. The CDR3 DNA is TGTGCCAGCAGGGAGACCGGACAGGGAAGATGGAAGGGCTACACCTTC.

The genes are TRBV27 and TRBJ2-3; D gene uncertain. Trimming pared 6 bases from V and 0 bases from J, leaving 7 bases between. The CDR3 sequence is 13 residues long. In germline, CDR1 is MNHEY, CDR2 SMNVEV (reference sequence). The CDR3 loop reads CASSYISTDTQYF. Here the CDR3 DNA reads TGTGCCAGCAGCTACATAAGCACAGATACGCAGTATTTT.